Shown below are 29 T cell receptor beta chains from a single sample sequenced in a study of blood T cell repertoires in COVID-19. The repertoire was sequenced with immunoSEQ multiplex PCR; TCRdb's copy has only in-frame clones and lacks some. The repertoire holds about half a million clones, with about 88% as singletons. The sample comprised PBMCs or T cells enriched from blood (not recorded which). The receptors were sampled from a woman aged 60-70 years who had recovered from COVID-19.

The chain links TRBV5-1 to TRBJ1-2; 9 nucleotides line up with TRBD1. This CDR3 spans 14 amino acids. With 5 bases clipped from V and 4 bases from J, the junction kept 6 bases outside the gene matches. Germline lookup yields CDR1 SGHRS and CDR2 YFSETQ. CDR3 bases: TGCGCCAGCAGTCCAACAGGGGGCGCCTATGGCTACACCTTC. Residues: CASSPTGGAYGYTF.

The genes are TRBV9 and TRBJ1-3; D is possibly TRBD1 (6 bases). V was shortened by 4 bases and J by 4 bases, with 12 bases between the two germline ends. This CDR3 contains 14 residues. Looked up from germline, CDR1 is SGDLS and CDR2 is YYNGEE. The CDR3 region is CASSPSDSGNTIYF. DNA of the CDR3: TGTGCCAGCAGCCCCTCGGACAGCGGAAACACCATATATTTT.

The chain recombines TRBV5-1 with TRBJ2-3; TRBD2 matches at 12 bases. V was clipped by 6 bases and J by 4 bases; unmatched bases: 6. The length of the CDR3 is 15 residues. Germline values: CDR1 SGHRS, CDR2 YFSETQ. CDR3 sequence: CASTGLAGIADTQYF. The CDR3 nucleotides are TGCGCCAGCACCGGACTAGCGGGGATTGCAGATACGCAGTATTTT.

The chain has TRBV13 and TRBJ2-2; 7 bases agree with TRBD1. Trimming took 5 bases from V and 3 from J; bases not matched to a gene: 12. CDR1 is PRHDT, CDR2 FYEKMQ, per germline (reference sequence). The length of the CDR3 is 17 residues. The CDR3 sequence is CASSKPMFQGDTGELFF. The CDR3 nucleotides read TGTGCCAGCAGCAAACCAATGTTTCAGGGGGACACCGGGGAGCTGTTTTTT.

The chain combines TRBV2 with TRBJ2-5; no definite D call. The V gene lost 9 bases and the J gene lost 2 bases, with 10 bases spanning the gap. CDR3 length: 12 amino acids. Germline-derived CDR1 and CDR2 are SNHLY and FYNNEI. CDR3 sequence: CASQYPQETQYF. DNA of the CDR3: TGTGCCAGTCAGTATCCACAAGAGACCCAGTACTTC.

This rearrangement joins TRBV19 to TRBJ2-1; D perhaps matches TRBD2 (6 bases). Germline V gene sequence: CDR1 LNHDA, CDR2 SQIVND (reference sequence). Trimming removed 5 bases at V and 0 bases at J, with 11 bases between. CDR3 length: 15 residues. The CDR3 protein is CASSLEGHSYNEQFF. The CDR3 nucleotides read TGTGCCAGTAGTTTGGAGGGCCACTCCTACAATGAGCAGTTCTTC.

This clone appeared a few times. This chain links TRBV2 with TRBJ1-5; no firm D call. V lost 3 bases and J lost 7, with 10 bases in between. CDR3 size: 13 residues. CDR1 is SNHLY and CDR2 is FYNNEI in the germline V gene. The DNA of the CDR3 is TGTGCCAGCAGTGATAGTGGTAGCCAGCCCCAGCATTTT. This gives the protein CASSDSGSQPQHF.

V gene TRBV6-5 combines with J gene TRBJ1-2, with 7 bases fitting TRBD1. CDR1 MNHEY and CDR2 SVGAGI come from the germline V gene. The CDR3 length is 13 residues. Unmatched junction bases numbered 12, after V lost 11 bases and J lost 6 bases. CDR3 coding DNA: TGTGCCGCAGCCCCCAGGGGGGCTAATGGCTACACCTTC. It is translated as CAAAPRGANGYTF.

This rearrangement joins TRBV23-1 to TRBJ2-5, with 7 nucleotides matching TRBD1. TRBV23-1 is reported as an ORF; its role is uncertain. J was trimmed by 4 bases and V by 0 bases; bases with no gene match: 14. CDR3 length: 18 residues. In DNA, the CDR3 is TGCGCCAGCAGTCAATCGAGGTTTCGGACAGGCCCGGGAGAGACCCAGTACTTC. This gives the protein CASSQSRFRTGPGETQYF.

CDR3 sequence: CASSQASSSYNSPLHF. DNA of the CDR3: TGCGCCAGCAGTCAGGCGTCGAGCTCCTATAATTCACCCCTCCACTTT. The chain has TRBV5-1 and TRBJ1-6; D ambiguous. CDR3 length: 16 amino acids. V was clipped by 5 bases and J by 0 bases, with 12 bases between them. From germline, CDR1 is SGHRS and CDR2 YFSETQ.

The chain uses TRBV6-1 and TRBJ1-1; 8 bases match TRBD1. V lost 0 bases, J lost 11 bases, and 5 bases stayed unmatched. The CDR3 is 13 residues long. The germline CDR1 and CDR2 sequences are MNHNS and SASEGT. CDR3: CASSEARGLGAFF. For the CDR3, the DNA is TGTGCCAGCAGTGAAGCCAGGGGGCTGGGTGCTTTCTTT.

CDR3 in amino acids: CASSHYGTGVNTGELFF. CDR3 nucleotides: TGCGCCAGCAGCCACTACGGGACAGGGGTAAACACCGGGGAGCTGTTTTTT. This rearrangement joins TRBV4-1 to TRBJ2-2, with 10 nucleotides matching TRBD1. This CDR3 has 17 residues. Per the germline V gene, CDR1 is MGHRA and CDR2 is YSYEKL. Trimming cost V 3 bases and J 2 bases; bases outside gene matches: 6.

The chain has TRBV19 and TRBJ1-1; D is unresolved. The CDR3 is made up of 15 amino acids. The V and J ends lost 5 bases and 0 bases respectively, with 13 bases between them. Germline loops: CDR1 LNHDA, CDR2 SQIVND (reference sequence). This chain's CDR3 is CASSRSRVMNTEAFF. As DNA, the CDR3 is TGTGCCAGTAGTCGGTCGAGGGTGATGAACACTGAAGCTTTCTTT.

A note on this clone: Different DNA sequences within this sample yield the same CDR3. The rearrangement links TRBV24-1 to TRBJ2-3, with TRBD2 as a possible D gene (7 bases). CDR1 is KGHDR, CDR2 SFDVKD, per germline. V gave up 5 bases and J gave up 5 bases, with 10 bases separating them. The CDR3 is 13 residues long. CDR3: CATSGGGRDTQYF. DNA of the CDR3: TGTGCCACCAGTGGGGGGGGCAGAGATACGCAGTATTTT.

The chain is built from TRBV12-3 or TRBV12-4 and TRBJ1-1, with D maybe TRBD1 (6 bases). With 5 bases removed from V and 3 bases from J, the gap between germline ends came to 10 bases. This CDR3 comprises 13 residues. The CDR3 region has the DNA TGTGCCAGCAGTCGGGGGGCGGACACTGAAGCTTTCTTT. Protein: CASSRGADTEAFF.

This chain joins TRBV10-3 and TRBJ2-7, with 8 nucleotides matching TRBD1. J gave up 6 bases and V 10 bases, and 11 bases lay outside the gene matches. Germline V CDR1 and CDR2: ENHRY, SYGVKD. CDR3 size: 13 residues. The CDR3 is CATQEQGGREQYV. In DNA, the CDR3 is TGTGCCACCCAAGAACAGGGGGGACGCGAGCAGTACGTC.

This clone appeared a single time. The chain joins TRBV24-1 to TRBJ2-3, with 9 bases fitting TRBD1. CDR1 KGHDR and CDR2 SFDVKD come from the germline V gene. The CDR3 has 18 residues. V trimming: 2 bases; J trimming: 2 bases; junction bases outside the gene matches: 10. DNA for the CDR3: TGTGCCACCAGTGATTCGCGGCGGACAGGGGTTTTCACAGATACGCAGTATTTT. Residues: CATSDSRRTGVFTDTQYF.

This clone was counted a single time. The chain links TRBV10-1 to TRBJ2-2; D is perhaps TRBD2 (5 bases). V dropped 2 bases and J dropped 2 bases, with 9 bases sitting between them. The germline CDR1 and CDR2 sequences are WNHNN and SYGVQD (reference sequence). There are 15 residues in the CDR3. The CDR3 DNA reads TGCGCCAGCAGTGAGGAGGGCCCAAACACCGGGGAGCTGTTTTTT. This encodes CASSEEGPNTGELFF.

This chain joins TRBV5-1 and TRBJ2-4, with D maybe TRBD2 (6 bases). Germline CDR1 is SGHRS and CDR2 is YFSETQ. V was shortened by 2 bases and J by 1 base, with 10 bases between the two germline ends. The length of the CDR3 is 15 residues. The chain's CDR3 is CASSFGGNAKNIQYF. The DNA of the CDR3 is TGCGCCAGCAGCTTCGGAGGGAATGCCAAAAACATTCAGTACTTC.

The chain uses TRBV6-5 and TRBJ1-1; possibly TRBD1 for D (6 bases). This CDR3 is 16 amino acids long. V shed 0 bases and J shed 4 bases, with 15 bases lying between them. Germline CDR1 is MNHEY and CDR2 is SVGAGI. The CDR3 sequence: CASSYSGGRGSTEAFF. CDR3 nucleotides: TGTGCCAGCAGTTACTCTGGGGGCCGGGGTAGCACTGAAGCTTTCTTT.

The J gene is TRBJ2-7, the V gene TRBV25-1; D not resolved. Trimming removed 10 bases at V and 4 bases at J, with 5 bases between. Germline assignment: CDR1 MGHDK and CDR2 SYGVNS. There are 9 residues in the CDR3. The DNA of the CDR3 is TGTGCCAACGCGTACGAGCAGTACTTC. This sequence encodes CANAYEQYF.

Worth noting for this clone: Other DNA sequences in this sample translate to the same CDR3. The chain is built from TRBV19 and TRBJ2-2, with D hard to call. The V end was cut by 4 bases, the J end by 2 bases, with 8 bases between. CDR1 is LNHDA, CDR2 SQIVND, per germline (reference sequence). The CDR3 has 14 amino acids. The chain's CDR3 is CASSSQANTGELFF. The CDR3 DNA reads as TGTGCCAGTAGTAGTCAGGCCAACACCGGGGAGCTGTTTTTT.

Concerning this clone itself: The sample has other DNA sequences that encode this CDR3 too. This rearrangement joins TRBV2 to TRBJ1-1, with D perhaps matching TRBD1 (6 bases). This CDR3 region has 13 residues. Trimming removed 6 bases from V and 1 base from J, with 9 bases in between. Germline CDR1 is SNHLY and CDR2 is FYNNEI. The CDR3 region is CASRVTGNTEAFF. The DNA of the CDR3 is TGTGCCAGCAGGGTGACAGGGAACACTGAAGCTTTCTTT.

There are a few counts of this clone. The chain uses TRBV18 and TRBJ2-1, with D perhaps matching TRBD2 (6 bases). The germline V gene has CDR1 KGHSH and CDR2 LQKENI. CDR3 size: 17 residues. V was clipped by 6 bases and J by 0 bases, with 18 bases between them. CDR3 amino acids: CASSPPGGTSSYNEQFF. CDR3 bases: TGTGCCAGCTCCCCCCCTGGGGGGACGAGCTCCTACAATGAGCAGTTCTTC.

V usage is TRBV2 and J usage is TRBJ2-3; tentative D call: TRBD1 (6 bases). The germline V gene has CDR1 SNHLY and CDR2 FYNNEI. The CDR3 sequence is 14 residues long. V lost 6 bases and J 2 bases, leaving 12 bases between the germline ends. The DNA of the CDR3 is TGTGCCAGCAGCCCGGGACATCTCACAGATACGCAGTATTTT. This encodes CASSPGHLTDTQYF.

The rearrangement links TRBV6-5 to TRBJ1-1; D not certain. Trimming left V 6 bases short and J 0 bases short, with 14 bases between. Germline values: CDR1 MNHEY, CDR2 SVGAGI. CDR3 length: 15 residues. The CDR3, as DNA: TGTGCCAGCAGCCCCGGGATGCGAGTGAACACTGAAGCTTTCTTT. Translation: CASSPGMRVNTEAFF.

The chain employs TRBV5-1 and TRBJ1-5; unclear D gene. Per the germline V gene, CDR1 is SGHRS and CDR2 is YFSETQ. The germline V and J ends were trimmed by 2 bases and 0 bases, with 15 bases remaining between them. The CDR3 is 17 residues long. The CDR3 DNA is TGCGCCAGCAGCTTCGAACCCGGCGGGTATAGCAATCAGCCCCAGCATTTT. It is translated as CASSFEPGGYSNQPQHF.

The chain is built from TRBV20-1 and TRBJ2-5; the match to TRBD1 covers 8 bases. Germline CDR1 and CDR2: DFQATT and SNEGSKA (reference sequence). V lost 3 bases, J lost 5 bases, and 2 bases stayed unmatched. This CDR3 contains 12 residues. The CDR3 DNA follows: TGCAGTGCTAGTGCAGGGGGCGAGACCCAGTACTTC. Its translation is CSASAGGETQYF.

This clone has a handful of counts. Other DNA sequences in the same sample also yield this CDR3. The chain uses TRBV5-1 and TRBJ1-4, with unresolved D. The CDR3 is 14 residues long. Germline V gives CDR1 SGHRS, CDR2 YFSETQ. Trimming left V 0 bases short and J 7 bases short, with 10 bases between. The CDR3 DNA sequence: TGCGCCAGCAGCTTGGGAGGGTTGGGTGAAAAACTGTTTTTT. It encodes CASSLGGLGEKLFF.